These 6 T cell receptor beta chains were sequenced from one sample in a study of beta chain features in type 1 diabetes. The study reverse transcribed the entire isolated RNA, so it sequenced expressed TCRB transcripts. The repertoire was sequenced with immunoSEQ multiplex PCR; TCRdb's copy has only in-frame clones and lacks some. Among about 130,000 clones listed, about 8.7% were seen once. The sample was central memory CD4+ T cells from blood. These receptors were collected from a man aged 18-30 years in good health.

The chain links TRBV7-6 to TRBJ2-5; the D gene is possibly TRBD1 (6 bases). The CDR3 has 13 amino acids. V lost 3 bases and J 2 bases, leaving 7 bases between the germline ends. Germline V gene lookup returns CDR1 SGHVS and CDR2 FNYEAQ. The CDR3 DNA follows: TGTGCCAGCAGCTTGGGACATCAAGAGACCCAGTACTTC. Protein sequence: CASSLGHQETQYF.

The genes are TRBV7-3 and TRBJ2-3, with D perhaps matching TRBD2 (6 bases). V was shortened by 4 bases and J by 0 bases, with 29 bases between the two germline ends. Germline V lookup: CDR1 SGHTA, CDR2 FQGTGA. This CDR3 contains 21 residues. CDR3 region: CASSYEAGPRGFDISTDTQYF. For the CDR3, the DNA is TGTGCCAGCAGCTATGAGGCGGGGCCTCGGGGTTTCGACATTAGCACAGATACGCAGTATTTT.

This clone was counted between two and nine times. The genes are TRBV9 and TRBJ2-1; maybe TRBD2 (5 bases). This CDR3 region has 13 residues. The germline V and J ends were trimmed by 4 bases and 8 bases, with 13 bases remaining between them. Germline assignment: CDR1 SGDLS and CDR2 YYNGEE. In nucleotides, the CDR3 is TGTGCCAGCAGCCCCGGACTTTCGGATGAGCAGTTCTTC. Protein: CASSPGLSDEQFF.

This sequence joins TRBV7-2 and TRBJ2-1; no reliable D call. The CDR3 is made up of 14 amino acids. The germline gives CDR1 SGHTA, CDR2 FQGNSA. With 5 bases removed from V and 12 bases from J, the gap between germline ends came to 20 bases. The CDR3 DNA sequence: TGTGCCAGCAGCACCTCTTCGACTGGAAACGGGCAGTTCTTC. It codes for CASSTSSTGNGQFF.

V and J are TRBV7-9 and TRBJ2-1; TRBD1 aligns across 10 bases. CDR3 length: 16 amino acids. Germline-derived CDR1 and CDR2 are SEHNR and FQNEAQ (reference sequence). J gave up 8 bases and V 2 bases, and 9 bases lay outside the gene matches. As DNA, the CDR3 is TGTGCCAGCAGCTTATTCCGGGGACAGGGGCTCCATGAGCAGTTCTTC. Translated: CASSLFRGQGLHEQFF.

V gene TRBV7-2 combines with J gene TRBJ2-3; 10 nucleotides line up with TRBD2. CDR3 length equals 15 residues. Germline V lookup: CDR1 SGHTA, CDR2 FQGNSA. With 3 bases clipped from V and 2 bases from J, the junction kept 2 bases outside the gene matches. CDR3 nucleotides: TGTGCCAGCAGCTTGAGCGGGGGGGCCACAGATACGCAGTATTTT. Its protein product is CASSLSGGATDTQYF.